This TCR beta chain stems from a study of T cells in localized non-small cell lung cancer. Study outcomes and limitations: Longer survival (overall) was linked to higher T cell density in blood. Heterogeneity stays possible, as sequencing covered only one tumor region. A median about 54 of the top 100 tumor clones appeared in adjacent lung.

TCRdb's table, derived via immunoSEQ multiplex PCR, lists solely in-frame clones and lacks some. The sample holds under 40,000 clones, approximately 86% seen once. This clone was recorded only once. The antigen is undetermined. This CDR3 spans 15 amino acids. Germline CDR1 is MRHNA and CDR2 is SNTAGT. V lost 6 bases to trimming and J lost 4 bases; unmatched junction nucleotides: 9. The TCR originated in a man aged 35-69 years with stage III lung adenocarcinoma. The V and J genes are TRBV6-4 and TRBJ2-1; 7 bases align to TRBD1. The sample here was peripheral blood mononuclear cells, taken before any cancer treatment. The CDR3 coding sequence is TGTGCCAGCAGCCCAGGGGGAAGGTATTACAATGAGCAGTTCTTC. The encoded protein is CASSPGGRYYNEQFF.